This T cell receptor (beta chain) derives from a study of blood T cell repertoires in COVID-19. In the study overall: Samples taken during acute and convalescent COVID-19 were collected in the United States, Italy and Spain. Sources were T cells, B-cell-depleted T cells, or PBMCs; the material itself was cDNA or gDNA.

V was cut by 3 bases and J by 2 bases, with 15 bases left in between. This CDR3 is built from 16 residues. Germline V gene sequence: CDR1 LNHDA, CDR2 SQIVND (reference sequence). A single count supports this clone. TCRdb's copy holds only in-frame clones and misses some; the assay was immunoSEQ multiplex PCR. The sample contains approximately 170,000 clones, approximately 87% of which appear only once. This chain connects TRBV19 to TRBJ2-3; weak D call: TRBD2 (5 bases). This receptor was identified in a woman in her 70s with acute or convalescent COVID-19. Sample: peripheral blood. CDR3 residues: CASSIGLIEYTDTQYF. The CDR3 nucleotides are TGTGCCAGTAGTATTGGACTCATCGAGTACACAGATACGCAGTATTTT.